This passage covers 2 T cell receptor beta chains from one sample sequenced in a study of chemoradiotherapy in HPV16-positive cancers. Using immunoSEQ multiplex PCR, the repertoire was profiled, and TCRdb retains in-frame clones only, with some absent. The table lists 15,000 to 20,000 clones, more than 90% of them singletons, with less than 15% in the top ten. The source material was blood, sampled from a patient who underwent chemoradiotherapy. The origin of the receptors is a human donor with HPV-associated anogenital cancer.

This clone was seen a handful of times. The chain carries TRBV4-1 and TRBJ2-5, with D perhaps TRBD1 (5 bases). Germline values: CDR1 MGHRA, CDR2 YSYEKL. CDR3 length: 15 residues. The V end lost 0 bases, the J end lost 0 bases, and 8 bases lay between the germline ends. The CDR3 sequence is CASSQEVGHQETQYF. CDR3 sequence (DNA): TGCGCCAGCAGCCAAGAAGTGGGGCACCAAGAGACCCAGTACTTC.

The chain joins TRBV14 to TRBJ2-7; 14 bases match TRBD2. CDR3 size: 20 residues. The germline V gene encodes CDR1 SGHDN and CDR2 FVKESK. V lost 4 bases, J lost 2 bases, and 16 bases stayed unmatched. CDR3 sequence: CASSPRYGTSGSWDTYEQYF. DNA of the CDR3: TGTGCCAGCAGCCCCCGATACGGGACTAGCGGGAGTTGGGACACCTACGAGCAGTACTTC.